This TCR beta chain was observed in a study of early T cells in non-severe SARS-CoV-2 infection. Study details: Chains from this unsorted whole-blood bulk RNA could not be paired. General study findings and limits: Clonotype matching in VDJdb favored anti-spike CD8 responses and did not capture private and CD4 specificities.

With V trimmed by 5 bases and J by 1 base, 5 bases remained unmatched. The CDR3 length is 14 residues. CDR1 and CDR2 (germline): SGHDT, YYEEEE. Attachment of unique molecular identifiers was made to individual cDNA molecules. TCRdb redid the calling of the 5' RACE reads with MiXCR, one entry per CDR3 protein. The sample lists tens of thousands of distinct CDR3 sequences, 5.5% to 7.5% occurring once. A few counts support this clonotype. Its antigen is unidentified. The chain has TRBV5-6 and TRBJ2-7; 8 nucleotides agree with TRBD1. The sample was whole blood. This receptor was obtained from an adult who was a healthcare worker with PCR-confirmed SARS-CoV-2 infection or an uninfected control (not recorded which). CDR3 residues: CASRRRQGSYEQYF. The CDR3 DNA is TGTGCCAGCAGGAGACGACAGGGGTCCTACGAGCAGTACTTC.